This T cell receptor beta chain was retrieved from a study of early T cells in non-severe SARS-CoV-2 infection. Study-wide context: Sequencing input comprised bulk RNA from unsorted whole blood; chain pairing was not available.

The library protocol tagged individual cDNA molecules with unique molecular identifiers. TCRdb reanalysed the 5' RACE reads using MiXCR and keeps one entry per CDR3 protein. The sample yields some 91,000 distinct CDR3 sequences, about 11% seen once. Of note for this clonotype: Antigen unknown.

Notes on the study in general: Anti-spike CD8 responses were favored by VDJdb matching, which missed private and CD4 specificities.

Germline V gene sequence: CDR1 MDHEN, CDR2 SYDVKM. After removal of 10 bases from V and 6 bases from J, the junction contained 9 bases not matched to a gene. The CDR3 is 12 amino acids. The V call is TRBV28, the J call TRBJ2-7; 7 nucleotides align to TRBD1. Sample: whole blood, taken at baseline. The receptor's source is an adult who was a healthcare worker with PCR-confirmed SARS-CoV-2 infection or an uninfected control (not recorded which). CDR3 sequence (DNA): TGTGCCATAAAGGGGGCGCTTACCGAGCAGTACTTC. It is translated as CAIKGALTEQYF.